Each of the 17 T cell receptor beta chains below was sequenced from the same sample in a study of long-term antiretroviral therapy in people with HIV. Sequencing relied on immunoSEQ assay v3.0, run at survey level. Here immunoSEQ multiplex PCR was the method, and the copy in TCRdb shows in-frame clones only, minus some. The data hold 10,000 to 15,000 clones, with approximately 80% observed a single time. The sample here was unsorted PBMCs, taken 1.3 years after starting antiretroviral therapy. The receptors were gathered from a young woman with HIV.

The table lists this clone with a few counts. The chain couples TRBV28 to TRBJ2-7, with 9 bases identical to TRBD2. J lost 3 bases, V lost 2 bases, and 5 bases had no gene match. The germline CDR1 and CDR2 sequences are MDHEN and SYDVKM. CDR3 size: 15 residues. DNA for the CDR3: TGTGCCAGCAGTTTAAGCGGGAGGTTGGGCTACGAGCAGTACTTC. It encodes CASSLSGRLGYEQYF.

This clone appeared a few times. The rearrangement uses TRBV11-2 and TRBJ1-2; unclear D gene. The germline V gene has CDR1 SGHAT and CDR2 FQNNGV. CDR3 length: 14 amino acids. V was shortened by 1 base and J by 4 bases, with 10 bases between the two germline ends. The CDR3 loop reads CASSLALNSYGYTF. CDR3 nucleotide sequence: TGTGCCAGCAGCTTAGCCCTGAACTCCTATGGCTACACCTTC.

This CDR3 reads CASSLLAGGGNEQFF. CDR3 DNA: TGTGCCAGCAGCTTACTAGCGGGAGGGGGCAATGAGCAGTTCTTC. The chain links TRBV2 to TRBJ2-1; 13 positions agree with TRBD2. Trimming cost V 6 bases and J 6 bases; bases outside gene matches: 5. CDR1 and CDR2 (germline): SNHLY, FYNNEI. There are 15 residues in the CDR3.

The chain recombines TRBV5-6 with TRBJ1-1, with D uncertain. V lost 1 base and J lost 7, with 8 bases in between. Germline V gives CDR1 SGHDT, CDR2 YYEEEE. There are 12 residues in the CDR3. The CDR3: CASSLTDNEAFF. DNA for the CDR3: TGTGCCAGCAGCTTGACGGATAATGAAGCTTTCTTT.

The chain carries TRBV11-2 and TRBJ1-2; 11 nucleotides line up with TRBD1. CDR3 size: 14 residues. Germline CDR1 SGHAT, CDR2 FQNNGV. Trimming removed 3 bases from V and 4 bases from J; junction bases left unmatched: 1. For the CDR3, the DNA is TGTGCCAGCAGCTTGGGGACAGGGGGCTATGGCTACACCTTC. Translating it yields CASSLGTGGYGYTF.

The chain recombines TRBV6-5 with TRBJ1-6, with D hard to call. The CDR3 covers 14 residues. Per germline, CDR1 MNHEY and CDR2 SVGAGI. Trimming removed 3 bases at V and 7 bases at J, with 10 bases between. CDR3 DNA: TGTGCCAGCAGTTATGAGGAAGGAAATTCACCCCTCCACTTT. Translation gives CASSYEEGNSPLHF.

In DNA form, the CDR3 reads TGTGCCAGCAGCTTAGGAGGGGGCCGGGGGAACACTGAAGCTTTCTTT. As protein: CASSLGGGRGNTEAFF. This chain uses TRBV11-3 with TRBJ1-1; 7 bases fit TRBD1. The V gene end was trimmed by 1 base and the J gene end by 1 base; junction bases not matched to a gene: 6. Per the germline V gene, CDR1 is SGHNT and CDR2 is YENEEA. The CDR3 extends over 16 amino acids.

This clone was seen a handful of times. The J gene is TRBJ1-2, the V gene TRBV27, with D tentatively TRBD1 (5 bases). Germline loops: CDR1 MNHEY, CDR2 SMNVEV (reference sequence). With 0 bases removed from V and 5 bases from J, the gap between germline ends came to 16 bases. The CDR3 is 16 amino acids. The CDR3 spells CASSLSGGAQVYGYTF. The DNA of the CDR3 is TGTGCCAGCAGTTTATCGGGTGGGGCGCAGGTGTATGGCTACACCTTC.

The chain recombines TRBV20-1 with TRBJ1-1; D may be TRBD1 (6 bases). CDR1 and CDR2 from the germline V gene are DFQATT and SNEGSKA (reference sequence). The ends were cut back, 4 bases at V and 11 bases at J, with 11 bases in the middle. The CDR3 has 10 amino acids. The CDR3 sequence: CSATEGEAFF. The CDR3 DNA sequence: TGCAGTGCTACCGAGGGGGAGGCTTTCTTT.

In this sample, this clone is large. V usage is TRBV27 and J usage is TRBJ1-2; TRBD1 matches at 9 bases. Germline CDR1 is MNHEY and CDR2 is SMNVEV (reference sequence). The junction had 7 bases not matched to a gene; V was cut back by 5 bases and J by 0 bases. This CDR3 is 16 amino acids long. The CDR3 protein is CASSIGQGLANYGYTF. The CDR3 bases are TGTGCCAGCAGTATAGGACAGGGGCTAGCTAACTATGGCTACACCTTC.

This chain uses TRBV28 with TRBJ1-1; no clear D gene. CDR1 is MDHEN, CDR2 SYDVKM, per germline. V lost 8 bases and J 1 base, leaving 11 bases between the germline ends. The CDR3 extends over 13 amino acids. For the CDR3, the DNA is TGTGCCAGCGTTCCCTGGCAGAACACTGAAGCTTTCTTT. It specifies CASVPWQNTEAFF.

The rearrangement uses TRBV21-1 and TRBJ1-5. TRBV21-1 constitutes a pseudogene. The CDR3 has 15 residues. CDR3 in amino acids: CASSKAGGALEAQHF. The CDR3 DNA is TGTGCCAGCAGCAAAGCGGGCGGGGCCCTAGAAGCCCAGCATTTT.

The chain carries TRBV7-3 and TRBJ1-2, with a tentative D call TRBD1 (6 bases). CDR3 length equals 17 residues. V lost 2 bases and J lost 6, with 22 bases in between. From germline, CDR1 is SGHTA and CDR2 FQGTGA. The CDR3 bases are TGTGCCAGCAGCTTATCAGAAAGGGGGACGGGTGGTGATGGCTACACCTTC. This translates into CASSLSERGTGGDGYTF.

Judged by abundance, this clone is medium-sized. V gene TRBV15 combines with J gene TRBJ1-2; 7 nucleotides match TRBD1. In germline, CDR1 is LNHNV, CDR2 YYDKDF (reference sequence). The CDR3 runs 16 residues. Losses at the gene ends were 3 bases for V and 3 bases for J; bases not matched to a gene: 10. The CDR3 sequence: CATSREDRNDYYGYTF. The DNA of the CDR3 is TGTGCCACCAGCAGGGAGGACAGGAACGATTACTATGGCTACACCTTC.

The chain links TRBV7-2 to TRBJ1-2; no clear D. With 4 bases removed from V and 8 bases from J, the gap between germline ends came to 14 bases. CDR1 is SGHTA, CDR2 FQGNSA, per germline. The CDR3 runs to 13 residues. DNA of the CDR3: TGTGCCAGCAGCTCCAGGAGACTAGGCGGCTACACCTTC. Protein: CASSSRRLGGYTF.

A single count supports this clone. The chain combines TRBV10-3 with TRBJ2-5; 9 bases fit TRBD1. CDR3 length equals 15 residues. J was trimmed by 4 bases and V by 5 bases; bases with no gene match: 8. CDR1 is ENHRY, CDR2 SYGVKD, per germline. DNA of the CDR3: TGTGCCATCAGTTACAGGACAGGGGCACGAGAGACCCAGTACTTC. It codes for CAISYRTGARETQYF.

The gene calls are TRBV21-1 and TRBJ2-3; TRBD1, as called in the table, went unchecked against the DNA. TRBV21-1 is flagged as a pseudogene. There are 15 residues in the CDR3. The DNA for the CDR3 is TGTGCCAGCAGCAAAGCGGGCCCTTGCACAGATACGCAGTATTTT. It is translated as CASSKAGPCTDTQYF.